This T cell receptor (beta chain) stems from a study of shared clonotypes between healthy human individuals. Assay: immunoSEQ multiplex PCR; the TCRdb copy retains only in-frame clones and omits some. The sample holds 2 million to 2.5 million clones, around 96% seen once. This clone was recorded only once. CD45RO-negative, CCR7-positively selected cells formed the naive CD8 fraction, excluding terminally differentiated effector memory CD45RA+ cells. This CDR3 region has 12 residues. CDR1 is SQVTM, CDR2 ANQGSEA, per germline. V usage is TRBV29-1 and J usage is TRBJ2-3; 9 nucleotides line up with TRBD2. Sequenced material: naive CD8+ T cells sorted from blood. The source of this sequence is a young man in good health. The CDR3 loop reads CSIGLAPDTQYF. The DNA of the CDR3 is TGCAGTATTGGACTAGCGCCAGATACGCAGTATTTT.